Listed here are 6 T cell receptor beta chains from one sample, sequenced in a study of CD8 T cells in ankylosing spondylitis. TCRdb processed the 5' RACE reads anew with MiXCR; each CDR3 protein has one entry. The sample consists of roughly 260,000 distinct CDR3 sequences, around 20% of them appearing once. Sequencing input: blood, either unsorted or a sorted T cell fraction (not recorded which). Receptor source: a male donor with ankylosing spondylitis or in good health (not recorded which).

This sequence joins TRBV7-9 and TRBJ2-7; 12 bases align to TRBD1. Trimming took 4 bases from V and 10 from J; bases not matched to a gene: 2. The CDR3 is 12 amino acids. Germline CDR1 and CDR2: SEHNR and FQNEAQ (reference sequence). In DNA, the CDR3 is TGTGCCAGCAGCTGGGACAGGGGGCATCAGTACGTC. This gives the protein CASSWDRGHQYV.

This clonotype showed up many times. V and J are TRBV6-1 and TRBJ1-2; no clear D. The length of the CDR3 is 13 residues. V was shortened by 3 bases and J by 3 bases, with 8 bases between the two germline ends. CDR1 is MNHNS, CDR2 SASEGT, per germline. CDR3 sequence: CASSDTWDYGYTF. The CDR3 coding sequence is TGTGCCAGCAGTGATACCTGGGACTATGGCTACACCTTC.

This clonotype was seen at least ten times. The chain uses TRBV4-1 and TRBJ1-3; no clear D gene. Germline V gene sequence: CDR1 MGHRA, CDR2 YSYEKL. CDR3 length equals 16 residues. V was cut by 0 bases and J by 1 base, with 10 bases left in between. The CDR3 coding sequence is TGCGCCAGCAGCCAAGAAAGATTGGGGTCTGGAAACACCATATATTTT. Residues: CASSQERLGSGNTIYF.

The rearrangement joins TRBV12-3 or TRBV12-4 to TRBJ1-5, with a possible D match to TRBD1 (5 bases). V lost 5 bases and J 7 bases, leaving 18 bases between the germline ends. This CDR3 has 15 residues. In nucleotides, the CDR3 is TGTGCCAGCAGTCCGACCGGGGACCTAAGGCAGCCCCAGCATTTT. This gives the protein CASSPTGDLRQPQHF.

This clonotype was counted at least ten times. The gene calls are TRBV3-1 and TRBJ1-2; perhaps TRBD1 as D (5 bases). The CDR3 extends over 12 amino acids. V lost 4 bases and J lost 7, with 10 bases in between. Per germline, CDR1 LGHDT and CDR2 YNNKEL (reference sequence). CDR3 protein: CASSPLQGGYTF. DNA of the CDR3: TGTGCCAGCAGCCCCCTTCAGGGTGGCTACACCTTC.

This clonotype occurred many times. This sequence joins TRBV5-1 and TRBJ1-5; no clear D gene. This CDR3 region has 16 residues. Germline V gene lookup returns CDR1 SGHRS and CDR2 YFSETQ. Trimming took off 5 bases at V and 0 bases at J, with 15 bases between the two ends. The CDR3 protein is CASSEGVGNSNQPQHF. DNA for the CDR3: TGCGCCAGCAGTGAGGGCGTGGGGAATAGCAATCAGCCCCAGCATTTT.